The 26 T cell receptor beta chains below all came from one sample that was sequenced in a study of T cell repertoires in cytomegalovirus infection. A single record per CDR3 protein comes from TCRdb applying MiXCR to the reads. The sample shows just under 550,000 distinct CDR3 sequences, more than 25% of them seen only once. Sequencing was carried out using PBMCs. The receptors were sampled from a human donor in good health (CMV status not recorded). Some clones in this sample may be carry-over from other donors' samples.

This clonotype has only a few counts. This chain joins TRBV11-2 and TRBJ2-1, with D unclear. CDR1 is SGHAT and CDR2 is FQNNGV in the germline V gene. V lost 4 bases to trimming and J lost 5 bases, with 15 bases between them. The CDR3 is 15 residues long. For the CDR3, the DNA is TGTGCCAGCAGCTCTCTCGGCAGGCAGCACAATGAGCAGTTCTTC. It specifies CASSSLGRQHNEQFF.

V is TRBV20-1 and J is TRBJ2-1; D possibly matches TRBD1 or TRBD2 (5 bases each). Germline V gene data show CDR1 as DFQATT and CDR2 as SNEGSKA (reference sequence). V lost 3 bases, J lost 8 bases, and 29 bases lay in between. The CDR3 is 18 residues long. The CDR3 here is CSASRANGNRGIGDEQFF. The CDR3 DNA sequence: TGCAGTGCTAGTAGGGCCAATGGGAACCGGGGCATAGGGGATGAGCAGTTCTTC.

This chain links TRBV19 with TRBJ1-1; tentative D call: TRBD1 (5 bases). Germline V lookup: CDR1 LNHDA, CDR2 SQIVND (reference sequence). There are 15 residues in the CDR3. The V end was cut by 5 bases, the J end by 4 bases, with 17 bases between. Written as DNA, the CDR3 is TGTGCCAGTAGTGGGCAAGAGGGGAGGGCCACTGAAGCTTTCTTT. Translating it yields CASSGQEGRATEAFF. The full variable domain, rest sourced from reference TRBV19 and TRBJ1-1, is DGGITQSPKYLFRKEGQNVTLSCEQNLNHDAMYWYRQDPGQGLRLIYYSQIVNDFQKGDIAEGYSVSREKKESFPLTVTSAQKNPTAFYLCASSGQEGRATEAFFGQGTRLTVV.

The rearrangement joins TRBV6-4 to TRBJ1-1; D not certain. This CDR3 is 13 amino acids long. With 5 bases removed from V and 1 base from J, the gap between germline ends came to 8 bases. From germline, CDR1 is MRHNA and CDR2 SNTAGT. The CDR3 spells CASSPDPNTEAFF. The DNA of the CDR3 is TGTGCCAGCAGTCCTGATCCGAACACTGAAGCTTTCTTT.

This clonotype has only a few counts. This rearrangement joins TRBV5-3 to TRBJ1-4, with a tentative D call TRBD1 (5 bases). TRBV5-3 has ORF status, its function being uncertain. This CDR3 has 16 amino acids. V gave up 8 bases and J gave up 7 bases, with 24 bases separating them. The CDR3, as DNA: TGTGCCAGCAGCAGGACCGGGACCGCGAAAGGTGAAAAACTGTTTTTT. It codes for CASSRTGTAKGEKLFF.

The CDR3 region is CASQISEKLFF. The CDR3 DNA reads as TGTGCCAGCCAAATTTCCGAAAAACTGTTTTTT. The chain recombines TRBV28 with TRBJ1-4, with unresolved D. Germline CDR1 reads MDHEN; CDR2 reads SYDVKM. The CDR3 has 11 residues. Trimming cost V 8 bases and J 8 bases, with 9 bases left between them.

This clonotype was picked up many times. The chain links TRBV7-2 to TRBJ2-3, with 12 nucleotides matching TRBD2. CDR3 length: 16 residues. Germline CDR1 and CDR2: SGHTA and FQGNSA. V dropped 4 bases and J dropped 4; count of bases not matched to a gene: 6. CDR3 bases: TGTGCCAGCAGCTCTTCTAGCGGGAGGGCTTCAGATACGCAGTATTTT. This sequence encodes CASSSSSGRASDTQYF.

The rearrangement joins TRBV10-3 to TRBJ1-4, with D perhaps matching TRBD1 (5 bases). The CDR3 loop spans 15 amino acids. Germline V gene lookup returns CDR1 ENHRY and CDR2 SYGVKD. Trimming took off 2 bases at V and 0 bases at J, with 7 bases between the two ends. DNA of the CDR3: TGTGCCATCAGTGAGGCACAGGCAACTAATGAAAAACTGTTTTTT. It is translated as CAISEAQATNEKLFF.

The chain recombines TRBV7-2 with TRBJ1-4; no firm D call. CDR3 length: 14 amino acids. V was shortened by 2 bases and J by 8 bases, with 12 bases between the two germline ends. CDR1 and CDR2 from the germline V gene are SGHTA and FQGNSA. CDR3 nucleotide sequence: TGTGCCAGCAGCTTACAATCCCTAAGCGAAAAACTGTTTTTT. It yields the protein CASSLQSLSEKLFF.

Ten or more counts support this clonotype. One end of the junction varies from germline; a read error may be responsible. The CDR3 spells CASSLERSVHLEIF. The DNA for the CDR3 is TGTGCCAGCAGCTTAGAGCGGTCAGTCCACTTGGAGATCTTC. The chain is built from TRBV7-2 and TRBJ2-1; possibly TRBD2 for D (5 bases). CDR1 SGHTA and CDR2 FQGNSA come from the germline V gene. The CDR3 totals 14 residues.

This clonotype was counted between two and nine times. The chain uses TRBV6-2 or TRBV6-3 and TRBJ2-2; 12 bases agree with TRBD2. Germline V gene data show CDR1 as MNHEY and CDR2 as SVGEGT. The CDR3 extends over 15 amino acids. With V trimmed by 6 bases and J by 3 bases, 2 bases remained unmatched. The CDR3, as DNA: TGTGCCAGCAGAGGACTAGCGGGGCACACCGGGGAGCTGTTTTTT. Translated: CASRGLAGHTGELFF.

This clonotype has just a few counts. V gene TRBV5-5 combines with J gene TRBJ1-5; 9 bases are shared with TRBD1. Germline-derived CDR1 and CDR2 are SGHKS and YYEKEE (reference sequence). The CDR3 sequence is 18 residues long. V gave up 4 bases and J gave up 2 bases; unmatched junction bases: 13. In nucleotides, the CDR3 is TGTGCCAGCAGCCATAGGACAGGGGAAACCTTGGGCAATCAGCCCCAGCATTTT. This codes for CASSHRTGETLGNQPQHF.

This clonotype was seen many times. The chain combines TRBV7-2 with TRBJ2-7; 7 bases align to TRBD1. Germline V gene lookup returns CDR1 SGHTA and CDR2 FQGNSA. The CDR3 contains 15 residues. Trimming removed 3 bases from V and 5 bases from J; junction bases left unmatched: 10. The CDR3 loop reads CASSLAGGSVHEQYV. The CDR3 DNA follows: TGTGCCAGCAGCTTGGCAGGGGGATCCGTCCACGAGCAGTACGTC.

This clonotype was seen a handful of times. The rearrangement uses TRBV11-2 and TRBJ2-5; no firm D call. Germline values: CDR1 SGHAT, CDR2 FQNNGV. Trimming removed 5 bases at V and 2 bases at J, with 12 bases between. The CDR3 spans 14 residues. CDR3 residues: CASSQARTQETQYF. CDR3 in DNA: TGTGCCAGCAGCCAAGCGAGAACTCAAGAGACCCAGTACTTC.

V usage is TRBV29-1 and J usage is TRBJ2-2, with 9 positions matching TRBD1. This CDR3 comprises 14 residues. Germline lookup yields CDR1 SQVTM and CDR2 ANQGSEA. The V and J ends lost 5 bases and 3 bases, in that order; junction bases with no gene match: 4. The CDR3 here is CSVRTGVDTGELFF. CDR3 DNA sequence: TGCAGCGTTAGGACAGGGGTCGACACCGGGGAGCTGTTTTTT.

The chain recombines TRBV6-2 or TRBV6-3 with TRBJ2-7; 7 positions agree with TRBD2. The CDR3 contains 14 residues. V lost 2 bases and J lost 2; bases outside the gene matches: 3. Looked up from germline, CDR1 is MNHEY and CDR2 is SVGEGT. CDR3 coding DNA: TGTGCCAGCAGTTACGAGCGGGGAACCTACGAGCAGTACTTC. This codes for CASSYERGTYEQYF.

The J gene is TRBJ1-2, the V gene TRBV23-1; D ambiguous. Being an ORF, TRBV23-1 has a function that is uncertain. This CDR3 contains 15 residues. V dropped 2 bases and J dropped 0 bases, with 10 bases sitting between them. CDR3: CASSQGPLPNYGYTF. The CDR3 DNA reads as TGCGCCAGCAGTCAAGGGCCCCTGCCTAACTATGGCTACACCTTC.

This clonotype turned up a few times. This chain links TRBV6-6 with TRBJ1-4; D perhaps matches TRBD1 (6 bases). CDR3 length: 14 residues. V gave up 4 bases and J gave up 2 bases, with 8 bases separating them. From germline, CDR1 is MNHNY and CDR2 SVGAGI (reference sequence). CDR3 coding DNA: TGTGCCAGCAGTTTTAGGGGGACTAATGAAAAACTGTTTTTT. This gives the protein CASSFRGTNEKLFF.

This clonotype has only a few counts. The chain has TRBV29-1 and TRBJ2-1; D gene uncertain. Germline V gene data show CDR1 as SQVTM and CDR2 as ANQGSEA. The V gene lost 7 bases and the J gene lost 2 bases, with 9 bases spanning the gap. The CDR3 covers 12 residues. CDR3 coding DNA: TGCAGCGGGAGTTACGCCTACAATGAGCAGTTCTTC. Residues: CSGSYAYNEQFF.

This clonotype was observed at least ten times. CDR3 in amino acids: CASSLRTVEAFF. DNA for the CDR3: TGTGCCAGCAGCTTACGTACAGTTGAAGCTTTCTTT. This chain joins TRBV7-2 and TRBJ1-1; no clear D gene. Germline loops: CDR1 SGHTA, CDR2 FQGNSA. V was pared by 2 bases and J by 7 bases, with 8 bases between. CDR3 length: 12 residues. The entire variable domain, with the rest obtained from reference TRBV7-2 and TRBJ1-1, is as follows: GAGVSQSPSNKVTEKGKDVELRCDPISGHTALYWYRQSLGQGLEFLIYFQGNSAPDKSGLPSDRFSAERTGGSVSTLTIQRTQQEDSAVYLCASSLRTVEAFFGQGTRLTVV.

This clonotype has at least ten counts. The chain has TRBV7-2 and TRBJ2-7; D may be TRBD1 or TRBD2 (5 bases each). Germline V gives CDR1 SGHTA, CDR2 FQGNSA. Trimming pared 5 bases from V and 2 bases from J, leaving 16 bases between. This CDR3 is built from 15 residues. The CDR3 DNA sequence: TGTGCCAGCAGCCTCAGTGGGACCTCTACCTACGAGCAGTACTTC. Translating gives CASSLSGTSTYEQYF.

The chain couples TRBV7-4 to TRBJ2-7, with TRBD1 identical over 10 bases. Per the germline V gene, CDR1 is SGHVT and CDR2 is SQSDAQ. J gave up 3 bases and V 5 bases, and 7 bases lay outside the gene matches. The CDR3 has 15 amino acids. CDR3 sequence: CASSPGQGGIYEQYV. The CDR3 region has the DNA TGTGCCAGCAGCCCAGGACAGGGGGGTATCTACGAGCAGTACGTC.

This clonotype was observed a handful of times. The gene calls are TRBV6-2 or TRBV6-3 and TRBJ2-7; 7 bases fit TRBD1. Germline loops: CDR1 MNHEY, CDR2 SVGEGT. There are 13 residues in the CDR3. With 7 bases clipped from V and 6 bases from J, the junction kept 9 bases outside the gene matches. The CDR3 loop is CASTPYSGGEQYF. Here the CDR3 DNA reads TGTGCCAGCACTCCTTACTCAGGGGGCGAGCAGTACTTC.

This clonotype turned up a few times. V and J are TRBV5-4 and TRBJ2-7; 10 bases are a match to TRBD1. The CDR3 is 15 residues long. Germline lookup yields CDR1 SGHNT and CDR2 YYREEE (reference sequence). V lost 4 bases, J lost 7 bases, and 11 bases stayed unmatched. The CDR3 loop is CASSGRDRGGVEQYF. As DNA, the CDR3 is TGTGCCAGCAGCGGCCGGGACAGGGGTGGTGTGGAGCAGTACTTC. Variable domain in full (rest from reference TRBV5-4 and TRBJ2-7): ETGVTQSPTHLIKTRGQQVTLRCSSQSGHNTVSWYQQALGQGPQFIFQYYREEENGRGNFPPRFSGLQFPNYSSELNVNALELDDSALYLCASSGRDRGGVEQYFGPGTRLTVT.

The chain combines TRBV7-3 with TRBJ2-1; D not resolved. CDR1 is SGHTA and CDR2 is FQGTGA in the germline V gene. The CDR3 is made up of 17 amino acids. Trimming shortened V by 0 bases and J by 0 bases, and 12 bases separated the two germline ends. In nucleotides, the CDR3 is TGTGCCAGCAGCTTAACCCATTTCGGGTCCTCCTACAATGAGCAGTTCTTC. Translation: CASSLTHFGSSYNEQFF.

At least ten counts were recorded for this clonotype. The chain has TRBV11-3 and TRBJ2-1; either TRBD1 or TRBD2 may supply D (5 bases each). V was shortened by 8 bases and J by 0 bases, with 20 bases between the two germline ends. CDR1 SGHNT and CDR2 YENEEA come from the germline V gene. This CDR3 has 17 residues. This CDR3 reads CASSLGVVGSSYNEQFF. CDR3 coding DNA: TGTGCCAGCTCCTTAGGGGTAGTAGGGAGCTCCTACAATGAGCAGTTCTTC.